This paragraph reports one TCR beta chain. Its antigen is as yet unknown. The read terminates 3 residues before the CDR3 end, so the remaining end is supplied by the germline J gene. The data were taken from a study of T cells in women clearing cervical HPV infection. Study overall: Case blood was drawn when the lesion was first found; control blood after infection became undetectable. Case blood was drawn a median approximately 160 days after lesion detection.

Germline V CDR1 and CDR2: SNHLY, FYNNEI. V was clipped by 5 bases and J by 5 bases, with 9 bases between them. The CDR3 covers 13 residues. Study conclusions and caveats: CIN3+ cases had significantly higher TCR repertoire richness than controls, but evenness did not differ.

Average input was around 1,300 ng genomic DNA for immunoSEQ TCR beta CDR3 amplification. Here immunoSEQ multiplex PCR was the method, and the copy in TCRdb shows in-frame clones only, minus some. This repertoire includes 45,000 to 55,000 clones. The sequencing input was blood buffy coat. This chain joins TRBV2 and TRBJ2-2; unclear D gene. This TCR came from a woman aged 18 to 75 with a cervical HPV16 infection that either progressed to CIN3+ or cleared (not recorded which). The CDR3 is CASSQSSTGELFF. The sequenced CDR3 bases are TGTGCCAGCAGTCAGAGTTCTACCGGGGAG.